The 20 T cell receptor beta chains below come from one sample, sequenced in a study of blood T cell repertoires in COVID-19. Generated by immunoSEQ multiplex PCR, the TCRdb table keeps only in-frame clones and is missing some. The sample consists of over 75,000 clones, roughly 90% of them appearing once. What was sequenced was peripheral blood. The origin of the receptors is a human donor with COVID-19, enrolled during active disease. The donor label of this sample is uncertain.

V is TRBV27 and J is TRBJ1-1, with D maybe TRBD1 (6 bases). Germline CDR1 and CDR2: MNHEY and SMNVEV (reference sequence). The CDR3 runs to 15 residues. V dropped 6 bases and J dropped 1 base, with 15 bases sitting between them. CDR3 protein: CASSKWDTPNTEAFF. The CDR3 DNA reads TGTGCCAGCAGCAAATGGGACACGCCGAACACTGAAGCTTTCTTT.

V usage is TRBV2 and J usage is TRBJ1-2, with 8 positions matching TRBD1. The germline CDR1 and CDR2 sequences are SNHLY and FYNNEI. This CDR3 is 16 amino acids long. V shed 5 bases and J 3 bases; nucleotides not matched to a gene: 11. CDR3 protein: CASSSDRGGIDYGYTF. CDR3 DNA sequence: TGTGCCAGCAGTTCAGACAGGGGAGGTATTGACTATGGCTACACCTTC.

A few counts support this clone. This rearrangement joins TRBV29-1 to TRBJ1-3, with D possibly matching TRBD1 (6 bases). Trimming removed 4 bases at V and 0 bases at J, with 13 bases between. Germline loops: CDR1 SQVTM, CDR2 ANQGSEA. The CDR3 is 15 residues long. Written as DNA, the CDR3 is TGCAGCGTTGGAGAGGACAGTGTCTCTGGAAACACCATATATTTT. This codes for CSVGEDSVSGNTIYF.

V usage is TRBV4-1 and J usage is TRBJ2-2; possibly TRBD2 for D (7 bases). V was pared by 0 bases and J by 2 bases, with 10 bases between. CDR1 is MGHRA, CDR2 YSYEKL, per germline. This CDR3 has 16 amino acids. The CDR3 region is CASSQDGGHNTGELFF. The CDR3, as DNA: TGCGCCAGCAGCCAAGACGGGGGGCATAACACCGGGGAGCTGTTTTTT.

CDR3 DNA sequence: TGTGCCAGCAGCTTAGCCGGGACTAGCTTTTACAATGAGCAGTTCTTC. This codes for CASSLAGTSFYNEQFF. V is TRBV7-9 and J is TRBJ2-1, with 9 bases that match TRBD2. This CDR3 region has 16 residues. Trimming removed 0 bases from V and 4 bases from J; junction bases left unmatched: 4. The germline gives CDR1 SEHNR, CDR2 FQNEAQ (reference sequence).

The chain employs TRBV9 and TRBJ1-2; perhaps TRBD1 as D (5 bases). V lost 4 bases to trimming and J lost 4 bases, with 11 bases between them. The CDR3 sequence is 13 residues long. Germline values: CDR1 SGDLS, CDR2 YYNGEE. The CDR3 bases are TGTGCCAGCAGCCCCGACAGTCTCTATGGCTACACCTTC. Translating gives CASSPDSLYGYTF.

V usage is TRBV13 and J usage is TRBJ2-3, with TRBD2 matching 10 bases. This CDR3 comprises 11 residues. Germline V CDR1 and CDR2: PRHDT, FYEKMQ (reference sequence). V shed 6 bases, J shed 10 bases, and the junction held 1 base outside the gene matches. The CDR3 here is CASRLAGPQYF. CDR3 nucleotides: TGTGCCAGCAGACTAGCGGGGCCGCAGTATTTT. The variable domain in full, completed from reference TRBV13 and TRBJ2-3, reads AAGVIQSPRHLIKEKRETATLKCYPIPRHDTVYWYQQGPGQDPQFLISFYEKMQSDKGSIPDRFSAQQFSDYHSELNMSSLELGDSALYFCASRLAGPQYFGPGTRLTVL.

This chain uses TRBV27 with TRBJ2-1, with D tentatively TRBD1 (7 bases). Germline V gene data show CDR1 as MNHEY and CDR2 as SMNVEV (reference sequence). The CDR3 covers 17 residues. Trimming pared 6 bases from V and 0 bases from J, leaving 18 bases between. CDR3 sequence: CASSSAYQGGSYNEQFF. For the CDR3, the DNA is TGTGCCAGCAGCTCAGCTTACCAGGGGGGCTCCTACAATGAGCAGTTCTTC.

J is TRBJ1-2 and V is TRBV6-5; 7 bases line up with TRBD1. With V trimmed by 2 bases and J by 6 bases, 6 bases remained unmatched. The germline CDR1 and CDR2 sequences are MNHEY and SVGAGI. CDR3 length: 14 residues. This CDR3 reads CASSYGDRVNGYTF. In nucleotides, the CDR3 is TGTGCCAGCAGTTACGGCGACAGGGTTAATGGCTACACCTTC.

V gene TRBV10-3 combines with J gene TRBJ1-1; 7 bases map to TRBD1. V lost 6 bases, J lost 0 bases, and 10 bases stayed unmatched. The CDR3 is 16 amino acids. The germline V gene encodes CDR1 ENHRY and CDR2 SYGVKD. The CDR3, as DNA: TGTGCCATCAGGAAGGCAGGGGGAGAAATGAACACTGAAGCTTTCTTT. Translated, it gives CAIRKAGGEMNTEAFF.

The CDR3 loop reads CAFRGRWDEKLFF. The DNA for the CDR3 is TGTGCCTTTCGGGGGAGATGGGATGAAAAACTGTTTTTT. V usage is TRBV21-1 and J usage is TRBJ1-4. TRBV21-1 is a pseudogene locus. The CDR3 runs to 13 residues.

The chain recombines TRBV19 with TRBJ1-1, with TRBD1 matching over 7 bases. The CDR3 loop spans 15 amino acids. V shed 6 bases, J shed 0 bases, and the junction held 7 bases outside the gene matches. In germline, CDR1 is LNHDA, CDR2 SQIVND (reference sequence). CDR3: CASRTSGTVNTEAFF. The DNA of the CDR3 is TGTGCCAGTAGAACTTCGGGGACAGTGAACACTGAAGCTTTCTTT.

This sequence joins TRBV6-2 or TRBV6-3 and TRBJ2-1; D is unresolved. Germline-derived CDR1 and CDR2 are MNHEY and SVGEGT. The CDR3 is made up of 12 amino acids. The V end lost 2 bases, the J end lost 10 bases, and 9 bases lay between the germline ends. CDR3 in DNA: TGTGCCAGCAGTTACGGAGCGAGCGAGCAGTTCTTC. It encodes CASSYGASEQFF.

The CDR3 region has the DNA TGCGCCAGCAGGTCCGGGACAGGGAACGAGCAGTACTTC. Translated: CASRSGTGNEQYF. The rearrangement uses TRBV5-1 and TRBJ2-7; 9 nucleotides align to TRBD1. CDR3 length equals 13 residues. CDR1 is SGHRS and CDR2 is YFSETQ in the germline V gene. The ends lost 5 bases at V and 5 bases at J; junction bases unmatched: 5.

V and J are TRBV29-1 and TRBJ1-4, with D possibly matching TRBD1 (6 bases). The V end was cut by 6 bases, the J end by 6 bases, with 8 bases between. The V gene's germline CDR1 is SQVTM and CDR2 ANQGSEA. The length of the CDR3 is 11 residues. The CDR3 DNA reads TGCAGCGTCCGGACAGATGAAAAACTGTTTTTT. Residues: CSVRTDEKLFF.

V usage is TRBV6-4 and J usage is TRBJ2-1; 9 bases line up with TRBD2. CDR3 length: 15 residues. V was clipped by 2 bases and J by 8 bases; unmatched bases: 7. Looked up from germline, CDR1 is MRHNA and CDR2 is SNTAGT. CDR3 residues: CASSDEALAGYEQFF. CDR3 sequence (DNA): TGTGCCAGCAGTGACGAGGCCCTAGCGGGGTATGAGCAGTTCTTC.

The chain carries TRBV5-5 and TRBJ2-3, with D possibly being TRBD1 (5 bases). V was clipped by 0 bases and J by 3 bases, with 11 bases between them. Germline CDR1 SGHKS, CDR2 YYEKEE (reference sequence). This CDR3 has 15 amino acids. The DNA of the CDR3 is TGTGCCAGCAGCTTGGGGCTTCAGGGTACAGATACGCAGTATTTT. Translated, it gives CASSLGLQGTDTQYF.

The rearrangement uses TRBV12-3 or TRBV12-4 and TRBJ1-2; D perhaps matches TRBD1 (6 bases). V lost 10 bases to trimming and J lost 12 bases, with 18 bases between them. This CDR3 has 11 amino acids. The CDR3 reads CATHQGPLNTF. CDR3 in DNA: TGTGCCACCCACCAGGGGCCCCTCAACACCTTC.

The V gene is TRBV9, the J gene TRBJ2-3; D unclear. The germline V gene has CDR1 SGDLS and CDR2 YYNGEE. The CDR3 extends over 14 amino acids. V shed 0 bases and J shed 0 bases, with 5 bases lying between them. The CDR3 sequence is CASSVVTSTDTQYF. CDR3 DNA: TGTGCCAGCAGCGTAGTTACTAGCACAGATACGCAGTATTTT.

The chain's CDR3 is CASSVWTGSHEQYF. The CDR3 coding sequence is TGTGCCAGCAGCGTGTGGACAGGGAGTCACGAGCAGTACTTC. This chain joins TRBV9 and TRBJ2-7; TRBD1 agrees at 8 bases. The CDR3 contains 14 residues. Trimming removed 2 bases from V and 5 bases from J; junction bases left unmatched: 6. The germline gives CDR1 SGDLS, CDR2 YYNGEE. The entire variable domain, with the rest obtained from reference TRBV9 and TRBJ2-7, is as follows: DSGVTQTPKHLITATGQRVTLRCSPRSGDLSVYWYQQSLDQGLQFLIQYYNGEERAKGNILERFSAQQFPDLHSELNLSSLELGDSALYFCASSVWTGSHEQYFGPGTRLTVT.